These 3 T cell receptor beta chains were all obtained from the same sample, sequenced in a study of T cell repertoires in cytomegalovirus infection. TCRdb re-analysed the reads in MiXCR, keeping a single row per CDR3 protein. The sample includes 490,000 or so distinct CDR3 sequences, over 9% seen only once; the top ten take roughly a tenth. What was sequenced was PBMCs. The source of these receptors is a human donor in good health (CMV status not recorded). Some clones in this sample may be carry-over from other donors' samples.

This clonotype was counted ten times or more. The chain is built from TRBV7-2 and TRBJ1-4, with D uncertain. The V end was cut by 3 bases, the J end by 4 bases, with 12 bases between. Germline CDR1 and CDR2: SGHTA and FQGNSA. CDR3 length: 15 amino acids. As DNA, the CDR3 is TGTGCCAGCAGCTTTATTAAGGGCCTTAATGAAAAACTGTTTTTT. Its protein is CASSFIKGLNEKLFF.

This clonotype appeared many times. In nucleotides, the CDR3 is TGCAGTGCTAGTAGCGGGGACAGGGGTGATGGCTACACCTTC. Its translation: CSASSGDRGDGYTF. The chain has TRBV20-1 and TRBJ1-2; 10 bases are shared with TRBD1. Per the germline V gene, CDR1 is DFQATT and CDR2 is SNEGSKA (reference sequence). Trimming took 3 bases from V and 6 from J; bases not matched to a gene: 7. There are 14 residues in the CDR3.

To note about this clonotype: A much more abundant neighbour one base away suggests this may be a read error. The chain recombines TRBV5-5 with TRBJ2-1, with unresolved D. Germline V gene sequence: CDR1 SGHKS, CDR2 YYEKEE (reference sequence). V shed 4 bases and J shed 0 bases, with 11 bases lying between them. The CDR3 extends over 15 amino acids. As DNA, the CDR3 is TGTGCCAGCAGCGTCGTGGAGAGCTCCTACAATGAGCAGTTCTTC. This translates into CASSVVESSYNEQFF.